This TCR beta chain was profiled in a study of T cell responses to AZD1222 COVID-19 vaccine. Overall study context: Pooled samples include second doses given at about 4 or 12 weeks.

CDR3 length equals 13 residues. Trimming took 3 bases from V and 9 from J; bases not matched to a gene: 1. Germline V gene lookup returns CDR1 SGHTA and CDR2 FQGTGA. Study-wide results and caveats: Only after the peak T cell response were repertoires sampled. Baseline serostatus was positive in only six AZD1222 recipients. Across the whole spike, CD4 TCRs peaked at regions 160-218 and 743-854.

Comment on this clone: Its antigen is unidentified.

Using immunoSEQ multiplex PCR, the repertoire was profiled, and TCRdb retains in-frame clones only, with some absent. The repertoire holds about 110,000 clones, 88% seen once, with approximately 10% in the top ten. The sequencing here drew on peripheral blood, taken on day 0 of AZD1222 vaccination. The chain combines TRBV7-3 with TRBJ2-1; 11 bases fit TRBD2. This receptor was obtained from an adult in good health. CDR3: CASSFGTSGEQFF. The CDR3 DNA reads as TGTGCCAGCAGCTTTGGGACTAGCGGTGAGCAGTTCTTC.